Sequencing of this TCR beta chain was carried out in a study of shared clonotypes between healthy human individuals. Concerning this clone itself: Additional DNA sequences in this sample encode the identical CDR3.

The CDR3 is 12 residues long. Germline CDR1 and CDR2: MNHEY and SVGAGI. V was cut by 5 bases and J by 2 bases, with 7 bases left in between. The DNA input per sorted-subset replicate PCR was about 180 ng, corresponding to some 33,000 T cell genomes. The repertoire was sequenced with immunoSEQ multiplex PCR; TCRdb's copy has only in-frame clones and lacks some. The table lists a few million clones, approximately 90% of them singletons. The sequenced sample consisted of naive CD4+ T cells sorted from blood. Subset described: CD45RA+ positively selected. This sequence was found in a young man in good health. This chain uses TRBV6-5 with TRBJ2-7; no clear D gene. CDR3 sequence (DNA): TGTGCCAGCAGTCCGGCCCCCTACGAGCAGTACTTC. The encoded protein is CASSPAPYEQYF.